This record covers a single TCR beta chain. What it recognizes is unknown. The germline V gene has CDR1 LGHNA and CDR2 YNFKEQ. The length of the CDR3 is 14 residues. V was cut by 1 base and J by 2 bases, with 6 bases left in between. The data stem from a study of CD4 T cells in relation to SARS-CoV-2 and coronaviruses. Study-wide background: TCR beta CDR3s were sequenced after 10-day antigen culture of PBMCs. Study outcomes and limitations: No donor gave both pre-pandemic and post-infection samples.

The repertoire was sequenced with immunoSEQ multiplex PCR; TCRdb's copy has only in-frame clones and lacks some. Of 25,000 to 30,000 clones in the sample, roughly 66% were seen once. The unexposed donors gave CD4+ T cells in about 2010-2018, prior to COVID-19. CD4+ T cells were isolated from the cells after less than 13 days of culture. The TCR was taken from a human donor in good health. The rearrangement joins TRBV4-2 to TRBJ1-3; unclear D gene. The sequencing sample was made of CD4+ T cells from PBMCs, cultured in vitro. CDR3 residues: CASSQGRTGNTIYF. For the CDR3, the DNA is TGTGCCAGCAGCCAAGGAAGAACTGGAAACACCATATATTTT.